This T cell receptor beta chain stems from a study of cytomegalovirus exposure and HLA in healthy donors. The primer mix had 60 Vbeta and 13 Jbeta primers. Assay: immunoSEQ multiplex PCR; the TCRdb copy retains only in-frame clones and omits some. The sample gives about 160,000 clones, around 80% of which show up once; 8% to 10% is in the top ten. Sequencing was performed on PBMCs. This clonotype originated in a young man in good health and CMV-seropositive.

CDR3 amino acids: CASSYRRTGVTEAFF. CDR3 coding DNA: TGTGCCAGCAGTTACAGGAGGACAGGGGTCACTGAAGCTTTCTTT. V is TRBV6-5 and J is TRBJ1-1, with 9 bases matching TRBD1. The CDR3 length is 15 residues. Germline V CDR1 and CDR2: MNHEY, SVGAGI. The V segment lost 2 bases and the J segment 4 bases; nucleotides outside the gene matches: 5.